This TCR beta chain emerged from a study of cytomegalovirus exposure and HLA in healthy donors. This clone was detected a few times. The CDR3 covers 14 residues. Unmatched junction bases numbered 1, after V lost 5 bases and J lost 2 bases. Germline V gives CDR1 SNHLY, CDR2 FYNNEI. The study ran its PCR with 60 Vbeta and 13 Jbeta primers. Generated by immunoSEQ multiplex PCR, the TCRdb table keeps only in-frame clones and is missing some. The sample shows around 200,000 clones, around four fifths of them seen only once. The TCR originated in a woman aged 50 to 60 in good health and CMV-seropositive. Material: PBMCs. The rearrangement links TRBV2 to TRBJ1-5; 9 nucleotides align to TRBD1. Here the CDR3 DNA reads TGTGCCAGCAGTTGGACAGGGGGCAATCAGCCCCAGCATTTT. This gives the protein CASSWTGGNQPQHF.